Presented here are 13 T cell receptor beta chains from one specimen sequenced in a study of T cells after yellow fever vaccination. TCRdb ran MiXCR on the 5' RACE reads and lists one entry per CDR3 protein. Counted here are under 100,000 distinct CDR3 sequences, 5.8% occurring once; the ten biggest clones make up about two fifths. The material sequenced was CD8+ T cells sorted from PBMCs, taken 10 days after the yellow fever booster vaccination. These receptors all stem from a man younger than 35 who received the YFV17D yellow fever vaccine.

The V and J genes are TRBV7-9 and TRBJ1-1; D call uncertain. The CDR3 is 11 amino acids. Germline loops: CDR1 SEHNR, CDR2 FQNEAQ (reference sequence). With 5 bases removed from V and 3 bases from J, the gap between germline ends came to 4 bases. CDR3 DNA: TGTGCCAGCAGCCCGTACACTGAAGCTTTCTTT. Its translation: CASSPYTEAFF.

The rearrangement links TRBV10-3 to TRBJ2-7; tentative D call: TRBD2 (6 bases). The CDR3 spans 13 residues. The V end lost 8 bases, the J end lost 3 bases, and 14 bases lay between the germline ends. Looked up from germline, CDR1 is ENHRY and CDR2 is SYGVKD. CDR3 bases: TGTGCCATCCGATCGGGGGACCTCTACGAGCAGTACGTC. The encoded protein is CAIRSGDLYEQYV.

A few counts support this clonotype. V and J are TRBV4-1 and TRBJ2-5; maybe TRBD1 (6 bases). The CDR3 runs to 15 residues. Germline-derived CDR1 and CDR2 are MGHRA and YSYEKL. Trimming pared 4 bases from V and 2 bases from J, leaving 14 bases between. CDR3 DNA: TGCGCCAGCAGCCGATGGCAGGGGCGGCAAGAGACCCAGTACTTC. Translated, it gives CASSRWQGRQETQYF.

This clonotype was seen only a few times. This chain connects TRBV6-2 or TRBV6-3 to TRBJ1-2; 7 bases fit TRBD1. The germline CDR1 and CDR2 sequences are MNHEY and SVGEGT. The CDR3 is 14 amino acids. With 0 bases clipped from V and 4 bases from J, the junction kept 2 bases outside the gene matches. The CDR3 sequence is CASSYSSGGYGYTF. Here the CDR3 DNA reads TGTGCCAGCAGTTACTCCTCAGGGGGCTATGGCTACACCTTC.

This clonotype was picked up many times. The chain joins TRBV27 to TRBJ2-3, with D hard to call. CDR3 size: 13 residues. Germline lookup yields CDR1 MNHEY and CDR2 SMNVEV (reference sequence). The V end lost 3 bases, the J end lost 0 bases, and 4 bases lay between the germline ends. DNA for the CDR3: TGTGCCAGCAGTTTCCTAAGCACAGATACGCAGTATTTT. As protein: CASSFLSTDTQYF.

This clonotype was observed a few times. The chain employs TRBV7-2 and TRBJ1-5; the D gene is possibly TRBD1 (6 bases). The germline V gene encodes CDR1 SGHTA and CDR2 FQGNSA. V lost 4 bases, J lost 7 bases, and 8 bases lay in between. This CDR3 contains 12 residues. In nucleotides, the CDR3 is TGTGCCAGCAGCTCCCAGGGGCAGCCCCAGCATTTT. This codes for CASSSQGQPQHF.

The rearrangement joins TRBV6-2 or TRBV6-3 to TRBJ1-1; weak D call: TRBD1 (6 bases). With 10 bases removed from V and 4 bases from J, the gap between germline ends came to 16 bases. Germline V gene data show CDR1 as MNHEY and CDR2 as SVGEGT. This CDR3 is built from 13 residues. The CDR3 bases are TGTGCCATCGAGGGGGGCGATACCACTGAAGCTTTCTTT. Translated: CAIEGGDTTEAFF.

The CDR3 DNA reads as TGTGCCAGCAAAACCCCGGCGGGGGGTGAGCAGTTCTTC. The encoded protein is CASKTPAGGEQFF. The chain couples TRBV2 to TRBJ2-1; 8 positions match TRBD2. V trimming: 7 bases; J trimming: 9 bases; junction bases outside the gene matches: 8. This CDR3 spans 13 amino acids. Germline CDR1 is SNHLY and CDR2 is FYNNEI. Full variable domain (missing parts from reference TRBV2 and TRBJ2-1): EPEVTQTPSHQVTQMGQEVILRCVPISNHLYFYWYRQILGQKVEFLVSFYNNEISEKSEIFDDQFSVERPDGSNFTLKIRSTKLEDSAMYFCASKTPAGGEQFFGPGTRLTVL.

This clonotype was counted between two and nine times. This chain joins TRBV27 and TRBJ2-3; 7 nucleotides agree with TRBD1. This CDR3 region has 16 residues. V lost 6 bases to trimming and J lost 1 base; unmatched junction nucleotides: 10. The germline V gene has CDR1 MNHEY and CDR2 SMNVEV (reference sequence). In DNA, the CDR3 is TGTGCCAGCAGCAGCGTAGGGACAGAGGGCACAGATACGCAGTATTTT. Protein sequence: CASSSVGTEGTDTQYF.

This chain links TRBV20-1 with TRBJ1-3, with D unresolved. Germline V CDR1 and CDR2: DFQATT, SNEGSKA (reference sequence). V dropped 3 bases and J dropped 2 bases, with 8 bases sitting between them. The CDR3 consists of 13 residues. The DNA for the CDR3 is TGCAGTGCTAGGGAGGTAACTGGAAACACCATATATTTT. It specifies CSAREVTGNTIYF.

Only a few counts were recorded for this clonotype. The gene calls are TRBV10-2 and TRBJ2-7, with D uncertain. The CDR3 covers 14 residues. Looked up from germline, CDR1 is WSHSY and CDR2 is SAAADI. V dropped 2 bases and J dropped 1 base, with 9 bases sitting between them. This CDR3 reads CASSEIFGSYEQYF. CDR3 DNA: TGCGCCAGCAGTGAGATTTTTGGGTCCTACGAGCAGTACTTC.

In this sample, this clonotype is medium-sized. The V gene is TRBV12-3 or TRBV12-4, the J gene TRBJ2-1; D is perhaps TRBD1 or TRBD2 (5 bases each). V lost 5 bases and J 5 bases, leaving 19 bases between the germline ends. The length of the CDR3 is 16 residues. The chain's CDR3 is CASSPPRASPNNEQFF. The DNA of the CDR3 is TGTGCCAGCAGTCCCCCCAGGGCTAGCCCTAACAATGAGCAGTTCTTC.

This clonotype was found once. The genes are TRBV29-1 and TRBJ2-7; 10 bases are shared with TRBD2. The CDR3 is 14 residues long. Germline V CDR1 and CDR2: SQVTM, ANQGSEA. The J segment lost 4 bases and the V segment lost 2 bases, leaving 5 bases of the junction unmatched. The CDR3 DNA sequence: TGCAGCGTTGAACCCCTAGCGGGAGTGTACGAGCAGTACTTC. Encoded protein: CSVEPLAGVYEQYF.